These 18 T cell receptor beta chains share one sample of origin, sequenced in a study of blood T cell repertoires in COVID-19. Measured with immunoSEQ multiplex PCR; TCRdb has only the in-frame clones, and not every one. Here the sample spans over 250,000 clones, 88% being singletons. Source material: PBMCs or T cells enriched from blood (not recorded which). Source of these receptors: a woman between 50 and 59 years old who had recovered from COVID-19.

The chain links TRBV6-2 or TRBV6-3 to TRBJ2-2; D call uncertain. From germline, CDR1 is MNHEY and CDR2 SVGEGT. The germline V and J ends were trimmed by 6 bases and 7 bases, with 15 bases remaining between them. The CDR3 spans 14 residues. CDR3 DNA: TGTGCCAGCAGCTTTCCCGTTGCCGGCGGGGAGCTGTTTTTT. As protein: CASSFPVAGGELFF.

V usage is TRBV28 and J usage is TRBJ1-5, with TRBD1 matching over 7 bases. CDR1 is MDHEN and CDR2 is SYDVKM in the germline V gene. Germline trimming cut 6 bases from V and 1 base from J; bases unmatched to any gene: 6. CDR3 length: 15 amino acids. The CDR3 protein is CASRGGTVSNQPQHF. As DNA, the CDR3 is TGTGCCAGCAGAGGAGGGACAGTAAGCAATCAGCCCCAGCATTTT.

The V call is TRBV6-1, the J call TRBJ1-2, with 7 bases lining up with TRBD1. The CDR3 runs 13 residues. Unmatched junction bases numbered 3, after V lost 3 bases and J lost 5 bases. Germline V lookup: CDR1 MNHNS, CDR2 SASEGT. The CDR3: CASSEGQRYGYTF. CDR3 coding DNA: TGTGCCAGCAGTGAGGGACAGCGATATGGCTACACCTTC.

The rearrangement joins TRBV28 to TRBJ1-2; no firm D call. Trimming left V 3 bases short and J 6 bases short, with 14 bases between. The CDR3 has 14 residues. The germline CDR1 and CDR2 sequences are MDHEN and SYDVKM. For the CDR3, the DNA is TGTGCCAGCAGTTTCCACCCTCAACGGGATGGCTACACCTTC. This encodes CASSFHPQRDGYTF.

There are a few counts of this clone. J is TRBJ2-7 and V is TRBV7-8; TRBD2 agrees at 7 bases. The ends lost 1 base at V and 4 bases at J; junction bases unmatched: 7. From germline, CDR1 is SGHVS and CDR2 FQNEAQ. This CDR3 is 15 amino acids long. CDR3 sequence (DNA): TGTGCCAGCAGCTTAGGACGGCTAGCGGCATACGAGCAGTACTTC. Translating gives CASSLGRLAAYEQYF.

This clone was seen a few times. The J gene is TRBJ2-5, the V gene TRBV24-1, with 7 bases lining up with TRBD1. CDR3 length equals 15 residues. The germline gives CDR1 KGHDR, CDR2 SFDVKD. Germline trimming cut 3 bases from V and 5 bases from J; bases unmatched to any gene: 8. The chain's CDR3 is CATSDTTGSGETQYF. The CDR3 nucleotides are TGTGCCACCAGTGATACGACAGGGTCAGGGGAGACCCAGTACTTC.

This clone came up a few times. This chain joins TRBV7-2 and TRBJ2-7; TRBD2 aligns across 9 bases. Looked up from germline, CDR1 is SGHTA and CDR2 is FQGNSA. J lost 3 bases, V lost 0 bases, and 6 bases had no gene match. CDR3 length: 16 residues. CDR3 nucleotides: TGTGCCAGCAGCTTAGCTGCGGGAGGGCCCGGCTACGAGCAGTACTTC. Its protein product is CASSLAAGGPGYEQYF.

The chain employs TRBV6-5 and TRBJ1-3, with a weak D call TRBD1 (5 bases). With 5 bases removed from V and 3 bases from J, the gap between germline ends came to 14 bases. The CDR3 loop spans 15 amino acids. Germline V gene data show CDR1 as MNHEY and CDR2 as SVGAGI. In nucleotides, the CDR3 is TGTGCCAGCAGTCCCCCCCGACAGAGTGGAAACACCATATATTTT. The encoded protein is CASSPPRQSGNTIYF.

This chain links TRBV6-4 with TRBJ1-1; D is possibly TRBD1 (6 bases). Germline V gene sequence: CDR1 MRHNA, CDR2 SNTAGT. Trimming removed 6 bases at V and 4 bases at J, with 15 bases between. The CDR3 sequence is 14 residues long. The DNA for the CDR3 is TGTGCCAGCAGCAGGGGAGGGTTGGGCACTGAAGCTTTCTTT. Amino acids: CASSRGGLGTEAFF.

This chain uses TRBV7-9 with TRBJ1-4; 9 bases are a match to TRBD1. Germline CDR1 reads SEHNR; CDR2 reads FQNEAQ (reference sequence). V lost 5 bases to trimming and J lost 8 bases; unmatched junction nucleotides: 6. This CDR3 contains 14 residues. The CDR3 region has the DNA TGTGCCAGCAGCGCTCGGACAGGGGCAGAAAAACTGTTTTTT. It codes for CASSARTGAEKLFF.

The genes are TRBV5-4 and TRBJ1-2, with D unresolved. CDR3 size: 16 residues. CDR1 SGHNT and CDR2 YYREEE come from the germline V gene (reference sequence). V was pared by 0 bases and J by 0 bases, with 12 bases between. The CDR3 region has the DNA TGTGCCAGCAGCTTGGTTTCGGGAAGGACTAACTATGGCTACACCTTC. Its protein is CASSLVSGRTNYGYTF.

This chain connects TRBV5-1 to TRBJ1-2, with D possibly being TRBD1 (5 bases). CDR1 SGHRS and CDR2 YFSETQ come from the germline V gene. The CDR3 extends over 15 amino acids. V lost 4 bases to trimming and J lost 2 bases, with 15 bases between them. The CDR3 reads CASSDGRGANYGYTF. CDR3 coding DNA: TGCGCCAGCAGCGATGGGAGGGGAGCGAACTATGGCTACACCTTC.

The chain combines TRBV18 with TRBJ2-2; unclear D gene. The CDR3 has 15 amino acids. V lost 0 bases, J lost 1 base, and 6 bases lay in between. Germline V gene data show CDR1 as KGHSH and CDR2 as LQKENI. The CDR3 sequence is CASSPPVRNTGELFF. The DNA of the CDR3 is TGTGCCAGCTCACCACCTGTTAGGAACACCGGGGAGCTGTTTTTT.

This chain links TRBV12-5 with TRBJ1-1; 10 positions agree with TRBD1. The germline V gene has CDR1 LGHNT and CDR2 FRNRAP. With V trimmed by 7 bases and J by 0 bases, 11 bases remained unmatched. The CDR3 is 17 amino acids. CDR3 amino acids: CASAPGTGVSMNTEAFF. DNA of the CDR3: TGTGCTAGTGCCCCGGGGACAGGGGTTTCCATGAACACTGAAGCTTTCTTT.

This chain uses TRBV11-2 with TRBJ2-1; D remains unclear. Trimming removed 4 bases at V and 10 bases at J, with 8 bases between. The V gene's germline CDR1 is SGHAT and CDR2 FQNNGV. The CDR3 sequence is 11 residues long. In DNA form, the CDR3 reads TGTGCCAGCAGCTCAGGTGGGGAGCAGTTCTTC. Residues: CASSSGGEQFF.

The genes are TRBV18 and TRBJ1-1; a weak D match, TRBD1 (6 bases). Trimming took off 5 bases at V and 8 bases at J, with 12 bases between the two ends. The CDR3 length is 12 residues. CDR1 is KGHSH and CDR2 is LQKENI in the germline V gene. CDR3 protein: CASSTNREEAFF. Here the CDR3 DNA reads TGTGCCAGCTCAACTAACAGGGAGGAAGCTTTCTTT.

This chain connects TRBV28 to TRBJ1-2, with TRBD1 matching over 7 bases. The CDR3 spans 14 residues. Losses at the gene ends were 9 bases for V and 3 bases for J; bases not matched to a gene: 10. Germline V gene lookup returns CDR1 MDHEN and CDR2 SYDVKM. For the CDR3, the DNA is TGTGCCAGTCGACAGGGCCCGTATGACTATGGCTACACCTTC. Its translation: CASRQGPYDYGYTF.

The chain has TRBV5-4 and TRBJ1-3; D is unclear. The CDR3 extends over 14 amino acids. Germline CDR1 and CDR2: SGHNT and YYREEE (reference sequence). Trimming removed 0 bases at V and 2 bases at J, with 6 bases between. CDR3 DNA: TGTGCCAGCAGCTTGGATTCCACTGGAAACACCATATATTTT. This encodes CASSLDSTGNTIYF.